Following are 11 T cell receptor beta chains from one sample sequenced in a study of a mutant IDH1 vaccine in newly diagnosed glioma. The time point: week 47, end of study. What each vaccine dose contained was 300 ug of mutant IDH1 20-mer peptide, accompanied by topical imiquimod. Some clones are missing from TCRdb's copy, which holds only in-frame ones; the method was immunoSEQ multiplex PCR. This sample has approximately 56,000 clones, with 65% found just once. The antigens for these receptors are not known. Sequencing was performed on peripheral blood mononuclear cells (PBMCs), taken from a glioma patient whose treatment included an IDH1 peptide vaccine. The receptors were gathered from a man between 35 and 55 years old with glioma. Some clones in this sample may be carry-over from other donors' samples.

The V and J genes are TRBV15 and TRBJ1-1, with D unresolved. Looked up from germline, CDR1 is LNHNV and CDR2 is YYDKDF (reference sequence). With 0 bases removed from V and 8 bases from J, the gap between germline ends came to 16 bases. The CDR3 covers 15 residues. The CDR3 protein is CATSRDQGWVVEAFF. DNA for the CDR3: TGTGCCACCAGCAGAGATCAAGGATGGGTCGTAGAAGCTTTCTTT. Full variable domain (remainder filled in from reference TRBV15 and TRBJ1-1): DAMVIQNPRYQVTQFGKPVTLSCSQTLNHNVMYWYQQKSSQAPKLLFHYYDKDFNNEADTPDNFQSRRPNTSFCFLDIRSPGLGDTAMYLCATSRDQGWVVEAFFGQGTRLTVV.

V and J are TRBV7-2 and TRBJ1-1; D not resolved. The V and J ends lost 0 bases and 1 base respectively, with 6 bases between them. CDR1 is SGHTA and CDR2 is FQGNSA in the germline V gene. This CDR3 contains 14 residues. The CDR3 here is CASSLAVWNTEAFF. DNA of the CDR3: TGTGCCAGCAGCTTAGCGGTGTGGAACACTGAAGCTTTCTTT.

CDR3 in amino acids: CASSYLGSHSGNTIYF. The CDR3 region has the DNA TGTGCCAGCAGTTACTTGGGCAGCCACTCTGGAAACACCATATATTTT. This chain connects TRBV6-5 to TRBJ1-3; D gene ambiguous. V was pared by 1 base and J by 0 bases, with 10 bases between. Germline CDR1 is MNHEY and CDR2 is SVGAGI. The CDR3 sequence is 16 residues long.

The chain joins TRBV10-3 to TRBJ2-3, with D possibly TRBD1 on 6 matching bases. The germline V gene encodes CDR1 ENHRY and CDR2 SYGVKD. Trimming took 3 bases from V and 5 from J, leaving 12 bases between them. The CDR3 covers 14 residues. The CDR3 loop is CAISEQGAVDTQYF. CDR3 in DNA: TGTGCCATCAGTGAACAGGGAGCAGTAGATACGCAGTATTTT.

The chain couples TRBV19 to TRBJ1-4; weak D call: TRBD1 (5 bases). This CDR3 comprises 18 residues. From germline, CDR1 is LNHDA and CDR2 SQIVND (reference sequence). V lost 9 bases, J lost 2 bases, and 25 bases lay in between. The DNA of the CDR3 is TGTGCCAGCCAGAGTGGGTCCAGGGCGATATCCACTAATGAAAAACTGTTTTTT. Translated: CASQSGSRAISTNEKLFF. Drawing the rest from reference TRBV19 and TRBJ1-4, the complete variable domain is DGGITQSPKYLFRKEGQNVTLSCEQNLNHDAMYWYRQDPGQGLRLIYYSQIVNDFQKGDIAEGYSVSREKKESFPLTVTSAQKNPTAFYLCASQSGSRAISTNEKLFFGSGTQLSVL.

J is TRBJ1-2 and V is TRBV14; 7 bases agree with TRBD1. The CDR3 contains 16 residues. After removal of 1 base from V and 8 bases from J, the junction contained 13 bases not matched to a gene. CDR1 SGHDN and CDR2 FVKESK come from the germline V gene. CDR3 sequence: CASSQGAGGNVGGYTF. For the CDR3, the DNA is TGTGCCAGCAGCCAAGGGGCAGGGGGAAATGTAGGGGGCTACACCTTC. The complete variable domain, with remaining parts taken from reference TRBV14 and TRBJ1-2, reads EAGVTQFPSHSVIEKGQTVTLRCDPISGHDNLYWYRRVMGKEIKFLLHFVKESKQDESGMPNNRFLAERTGGTYSTLKVQPAELEDSGVYFCASSQGAGGNVGGYTFGSGTRLTVV.

The V gene is TRBV4-1, the J gene TRBJ2-1, with 7 bases lining up with TRBD1. This CDR3 comprises 16 residues. Unmatched junction bases numbered 7, after V lost 1 base and J lost 4 bases. CDR1 is MGHRA, CDR2 YSYEKL, per germline. The CDR3 spells CASSQGGRGPYNEQFF. CDR3 sequence (DNA): TGCGCCAGCAGCCAAGGAGGTAGGGGGCCGTACAATGAGCAGTTCTTC.

This chain uses TRBV20-1 with TRBJ2-4; D may be TRBD1 (5 bases). The CDR3 totals 11 residues. V lost 0 bases to trimming and J lost 9 bases, with 6 bases between them. Germline V gene sequence: CDR1 DFQATT, CDR2 SNEGSKA (reference sequence). DNA of the CDR3: TGCAGTGCTAGAGATCAGGGCATTCAGTACTTC. It translates to CSARDQGIQYF.

This clone was detected only a few times. This chain connects TRBV6-5 to TRBJ2-6; the D gene is possibly TRBD2 (6 bases). This CDR3 contains 14 residues. Germline CDR1 and CDR2: MNHEY and SVGAGI. Trimming stripped 10 bases from V and 0 bases from J, with 10 bases between. CDR3 nucleotides: TGTGCCACCAAGGAGGGCTCTGGGGCCAACGTCCTGACTTTC. Its protein is CATKEGSGANVLTF.

A single count supports this clone. The chain is built from TRBV10-2 and TRBJ2-3; 12 bases fit TRBD2. J lost 4 bases, V lost 2 bases, and 4 bases had no gene match. CDR1 is WSHSY, CDR2 SAAADI, per germline. CDR3 length: 16 amino acids. The DNA for the CDR3 is TGCGCCAGCAGTGAGGTTCTAGCGGGGGGGGCAGATACGCAGTATTTT. Translated, it gives CASSEVLAGGADTQYF.

The chain uses TRBV27 and TRBJ2-7; TRBD1 matches at 7 bases. This CDR3 spans 13 amino acids. J was trimmed by 10 bases and V by 0 bases; bases with no gene match: 6. The germline CDR1 and CDR2 sequences are MNHEY and SMNVEV (reference sequence). CDR3 sequence (DNA): TGTGCCAGCAGTTTATCAGGGGGCGCGGATCAGTACTTC. Its protein product is CASSLSGGADQYF.